Each of the 9 T cell receptor beta chains below was sequenced from the same sample in a study of CD8 T cells in ankylosing spondylitis. TCRdb independently ran MiXCR on the 5' RACE reads; one entry per CDR3 protein. The sample carries roughly 260,000 distinct CDR3 sequences, 15% to 20% recorded once. The sample taken for sequencing was blood, either unsorted or a sorted T cell fraction (not recorded which). These receptors were taken from a male donor with ankylosing spondylitis or in good health (not recorded which).

The rearrangement links TRBV4-1 to TRBJ2-1; D is ambiguous. Germline loops: CDR1 MGHRA, CDR2 YSYEKL. V dropped 1 base and J dropped 2 bases, with 9 bases sitting between them. CDR3 length: 15 amino acids. CDR3 nucleotides: TGCGCCAGCAGCCAAGTGGACGTCGCCTACAATGAGCAGTTCTTC. Protein sequence: CASSQVDVAYNEQFF.

This clonotype has only a few counts. This chain joins TRBV5-4 and TRBJ2-3, with D hard to call. Germline V CDR1 and CDR2: SGHNT, YYREEE (reference sequence). The CDR3 sequence is 14 residues long. The V end lost 2 bases, the J end lost 5 bases, and 12 bases lay between the germline ends. CDR3 bases: TGTGCCAGCAGCTTAAATGGCCCTGGAGATACGCAGTATTTT. Translated: CASSLNGPGDTQYF.

This chain uses TRBV7-9 with TRBJ1-1; D may be TRBD1 (6 bases). The CDR3 length is 11 residues. V was cut by 5 bases and J by 12 bases, with 13 bases left in between. The germline gives CDR1 SEHNR, CDR2 FQNEAQ (reference sequence). CDR3 nucleotides: TGTGCCAGCAGCCAACAGGGCGGGTCTTTCTTT. Translation: CASSQQGGSFF. Together with reference TRBV7-9 and TRBJ1-1, the CDR3 gives the full variable domain: DTGVSQNPRHKITKRGQNVTFRCDPISEHNRLYWYRQTLGQGPEFLTYFQNEAQLEKSRLLSDRFSAERPKGSFSTLEIQRTEQGDSAMYLCASSQQGGSFFGQGTRLTVV.

This clonotype occurred a few times. J is TRBJ2-2 and V is TRBV20-1; 7 bases line up with TRBD1. The V gene end was trimmed by 1 base and the J gene end by 6 bases; junction bases not matched to a gene: 5. Per germline, CDR1 DFQATT and CDR2 SNEGSKA (reference sequence). The CDR3 spans 14 residues. The CDR3 nucleotides read TGCAGTGCTAGAGGAGGGACAGCCGCCGGGGAGCTGTTTTTT. Residues: CSARGGTAAGELFF.

This clonotype turned up a few times. The J gene is TRBJ1-3, the V gene TRBV20-1; D remains ambiguous. Germline-derived CDR1 and CDR2 are DFQATT and SNEGSKA (reference sequence). Between the trimmed V and J ends, which lost 5 bases and 0 bases, there was a span of 11 bases. The CDR3 contains 14 residues. CDR3: CSAPSVNSGNTIYF. CDR3 sequence (DNA): TGCAGTGCTCCCTCGGTAAACTCTGGAAACACCATATATTTT.

The chain combines TRBV12-3 or TRBV12-4 with TRBJ2-7; a possible D gene is TRBD2 (6 bases). The length of the CDR3 is 15 residues. V lost 3 bases, J lost 1 base, and 13 bases lay in between. CDR3 region: CASSLASEPSYEQYV. The CDR3 region has the DNA TGTGCCAGCAGTTTGGCTAGCGAGCCGTCCTACGAGCAGTACGTC.

The sample holds a few counts of this clonotype. The chain has TRBV11-1 and TRBJ2-3; TRBD1 aligns across 7 bases. This CDR3 spans 19 amino acids. Germline loops: CDR1 SGHAT, CDR2 FQDESV (reference sequence). The trim removed 5 bases at V and 2 bases at J, leaving 19 bases unmatched. This CDR3 reads CASSRPGQLDRVYTDTQYF. CDR3 nucleotides: TGTGCCAGCAGCCGACCGGGGCAACTTGACAGGGTATACACAGATACGCAGTATTTT.

The genes are TRBV7-2 and TRBJ1-5, with TRBD1 identical over 12 bases. The ends lost 5 bases at V and 6 bases at J; junction bases unmatched: 8. Germline CDR1 and CDR2: SGHTA and FQGNSA. The CDR3 sequence is 16 residues long. The CDR3 here is CASSPGGTGGLQPQHF. CDR3 nucleotides: TGTGCCAGCAGCCCAGGAGGGACAGGGGGCCTTCAGCCCCAGCATTTT.

This clonotype was seen a handful of times. V usage is TRBV6-5 and J usage is TRBJ2-1; 8 nucleotides agree with TRBD1. The CDR3 extends over 16 amino acids. Germline V gene lookup returns CDR1 MNHEY and CDR2 SVGAGI. Trimming removed 0 bases from V and 7 bases from J; junction bases left unmatched: 8. The chain's CDR3 is CASSYSRAGGANEQFF. In DNA, the CDR3 is TGTGCCAGCAGTTACTCGAGGGCAGGGGGCGCGAATGAGCAGTTCTTC.